The clone carrying this TCR beta chain was detected many times. MiXCR, applied by TCRdb to the RACE reads, yields one record per CDR3 protein. This table has around 52,000 distinct CDR3 sequences, 7% to 10% appearing once. This CDR3 contains 12 residues. Per germline, CDR1 DFQATT and CDR2 SNEGSKA (reference sequence). Trimming left V 7 bases short and J 7 bases short, with 16 bases between. The record originates from a study of human T cells and chemical hapten exposure. The time point is: patch test 1, 2 weeks after DPC sensitization. Treatment noted: therapeutic diphenylcyclopropenone sensitization with weekly scalp DPC. Blood draws preceded each patch test application.

The chain links TRBV20-1 to TRBJ2-5, with a possible D match to TRBD1 (5 bases). Source: whole blood, taken in connection with sensitization to the hapten diphenylcyclopropenone (DPC). The receptor was derived from a woman aged 40 to 55 with alopecia areata. Some clones in this sample may be carry-over from other donors' samples. In nucleotides, the CDR3 is TGCAGTGAAAAGGGGCCCGGCGGGACCCAGTACTTC. Its translation: CSEKGPGGTQYF.